The 11 T cell receptor delta chains reported below all come from one sample, sequenced in a study of gamma delta lymphoproliferative disorders and STAT genes. Sequencing used genomic DNA taken from PBMCs of patients and controls. TCRdb redid clone calling on the multiplex PCR reads using CATT. This sample has roughly 2,500 delta-chain clones, with approximately 1.5% found just once. The material sequenced was blood. The receptors here all came from a human donor in good health.

This clone was found a few times. A read error is likely here: a far larger clone is one base away. Other DNA sequences in this sample translate to the same CDR3. This chain uses TRAV23/DV6 with TRDJ1; TRDD3 agrees at 8 bases. This CDR3 is 17 amino acids long. The germline V gene encodes CDR1 NTAFDY and CDR2 IRPDVSE (reference sequence). The CDR3: CAASMSELGESVGKLIF. In DNA, the CDR3 is TGCGCAGCAAGCATGAGCGAGCTGGGGGAATCGGTGGGGAAACTCATCTTT.

Points on this clone: A read error is likely here: a far larger clone is one base away. This chain uses TRDV2 with TRDJ3, with TRDD3 matching over 7 bases. Germline V gene data show CDR1 as GEAIGNYY and CDR2 as EKD. The length of the CDR3 is 20 residues. V lost 5 bases and J lost 0; bases outside the gene matches: 15. The CDR3 region has the DNA TGTGCCTGTGGCCGTATTTTGGTGGGGGAAAGCTCCTGGGACACCCGACAGATGTTTTTC. It encodes CACGRILVGESSWDTRQMFF.

This clone has a handful of counts. TCRdb pairs this DNA with a much larger clone's protein that differs at residue 6, likely a read error; the protein shown was translated from the DNA. The chain carries TRDV2 and TRDJ1, with 9 bases aligning to TRDD3. V lost 1 base, J lost 1 base, and 6 bases stayed unmatched. CDR1 GEAIGNYY and CDR2 EKD come from the germline V gene. This CDR3 has 16 residues. CDR3: CACDTSGDTATDKLIF. The CDR3 DNA reads as TGTGCCTGTGACACATCGGGGGATACCGCCACCGATAAACTCATCTTT.

This clone was counted only a few times. One base separates it from a far larger clone, so it is likely a read error. The sample contains more than one DNA sequence encoding this CDR3. This rearrangement joins TRDV1 to TRDJ1, with 12 bases lining up with TRDD3. This CDR3 contains 22 residues. Per germline, CDR1 TSWWSYY and CDR2 QGS. The V gene end was trimmed by 1 base and the J gene end by 2 bases; junction bases not matched to a gene: 20. CDR3 protein: CALGEPLFLLRYWGIQTDKLIF. The DNA of the CDR3 is TGTGCTCTTGGGGAACCTTTATTCCTGCTAAGGTACTGGGGGATACAGACCGATAAACTCATCTTT.

As to this clone: For this DNA, TCRdb reports the protein of a much larger clone, which diverges at residue 6, most likely from a read error; the protein presented here is translated directly from the DNA. This sequence joins TRDV1 and TRDJ1, with 12 bases fitting TRDD3. After removal of 2 bases from V and 0 bases from J, the junction contained 31 bases not matched to a gene. The CDR3 contains 26 residues. Looked up from germline, CDR1 is TSWWSYY and CDR2 is QGS. In DNA form, the CDR3 reads TGTGCTCTTGGGGAAGGCCCCCTGATCCACTTTCCGCCACTGGGGGATACCCATTTGTACACCGATAAACTCATCTTT. Residues: CALGEGPLIHFPPLGDTHLYTDKLIF.

This clone was found a few times. Since a far larger clone is one base different, this is likely a read error. The chain is built from TRDV2 and TRDJ3; 9 bases align to TRDD3. This CDR3 is 26 amino acids long. Germline CDR1 is GEAIGNYY and CDR2 is EKD. After removal of 3 bases from V and 0 bases from J, the junction contained 29 bases not matched to a gene. The CDR3 loop is CACDPVTPTGGLGRLTSSWDTRQMFF. The DNA of the CDR3 is TGTGCCTGTGACCCCGTAACCCCTACTGGGGGACTCGGGAGACTGACTAGCTCCTGGGACACCCGACAGATGTTTTTC.

This clone has more than one count but fewer than ten. This chain uses TRDV2 with TRDJ1, with 10 bases that match TRDD3. Losses at the gene ends were 2 bases for V and 3 bases for J; bases not matched to a gene: 5. The germline V gene has CDR1 GEAIGNYY and CDR2 EKD. The CDR3 totals 15 residues. DNA for the CDR3: TGTGCCTGTGACAACCTGGGGGATATGGCCGATAAACTCATCTTT. Protein: CACDNLGDMADKLIF.

A few counts support this clone. The likely explanation is a read error, given a far larger clone one base away. This CDR3 is also generated by other DNA sequences in the sample. V is TRDV2 and J is TRDJ1; D is uncertain. This CDR3 comprises 15 residues. Germline CDR1 is GEAIGNYY and CDR2 is EKD. Trimming removed 1 base at V and 0 bases at J, with 11 bases between. This CDR3 is CACDTLLGDTDKLIF. The CDR3, as DNA: TGTGCCTGTGACACTCTACTAGGGGACACCGATAAACTCATCTTT.

This clone was found a few times. It is likely a read error: a sequence one base away is far more abundant. The same CDR3 arises from other DNA sequences in this sample as well. The V call is TRDV2, the J call TRDJ1, with D unclear. The CDR3 consists of 20 residues. Germline-derived CDR1 and CDR2 are GEAIGNYY and EKD. The CDR3 is CACDTVGPGTSQDGSDKLIF. The CDR3 DNA reads TGCGCCTGTGACACCGTAGGACCGGGTACATCTCAAGATGGTTCCGATAAACTCATCTTT.

About this clone itself: This DNA translates differently at residue 13 from the TCRdb protein, which is that of a much larger clone; a read error is likely, and the protein shown is the DNA's own translation. The chain joins TRDV3 to TRDJ1; TRDD3 matches at 11 bases. This CDR3 contains 17 residues. J lost 6 bases, V lost 3 bases, and 18 bases had no gene match. Germline lookup yields CDR1 TVYSNPD and CDR2 GDNSRS (reference sequence). The CDR3: CAFNPSSDWGIGNKLIF. The CDR3 region has the DNA TGTGCCTTCAACCCCTCCTCCGACTGGGGGATAGGCAATAAACTCATCTTT.

This clone was picked up a small number of times. TCRdb has a much larger clone's protein, which differs at residue 8 from the translation of this DNA, likely because of a read error; what is shown is the protein translated from the DNA. CDR3 region: CALGELIPLLYWGPYTDKLIF. DNA for the CDR3: TGTGCTCTTGGGGAACTAATCCCCCTACTTTACTGGGGGCCCTACACCGATAAACTCATCTTT. This chain uses TRDV1 with TRDJ1; 8 nucleotides match TRDD3. The J segment lost 0 bases and the V segment lost 0 bases, leaving 18 bases of the junction unmatched. The CDR3 has 21 residues. Germline V gives CDR1 TSWWSYY, CDR2 QGS.